This T cell receptor beta chain comes out of a study of cytomegalovirus exposure and HLA in healthy donors. Points from the study as a whole: In a later analysis, HLA-associated beta chains showed higher expansion and lower generation probabilities than comparable chains. Per a later analysis, 15,000 to 20,000 TCR beta sequences showed association with HLA alleles at 0.05 false discovery rate. Most subjects' HLA-A and HLA-B alleles were reportedly predicted from TCR beta sequences.

The CDR3 has 16 residues. The germline V gene has CDR1 MGHRA and CDR2 YSYEKL. Trimming removed 2 bases at V and 3 bases at J, with 13 bases between. This clone was counted between two and nine times. Its antigen remains unidentified. Primers included in the PCR were 60 Vbeta and 13 Jbeta primers. The repertoire was sequenced with immunoSEQ multiplex PCR; TCRdb's copy has only in-frame clones and lacks some. The sample carries 90,000 to 140,000 clones, 15% recorded once. Sequencing was carried out using PBMCs. This chain uses TRBV4-1 with TRBJ2-2; tentatively, D is TRBD1 (5 bases). The TCR comes from a female donor in good health and CMV-seronegative. The CDR3 spells CASSQSTQGYTGELFF. The CDR3, as DNA: TGCGCCAGCAGCCAATCCACCCAGGGTTACACCGGGGAGCTGTTTTTT.